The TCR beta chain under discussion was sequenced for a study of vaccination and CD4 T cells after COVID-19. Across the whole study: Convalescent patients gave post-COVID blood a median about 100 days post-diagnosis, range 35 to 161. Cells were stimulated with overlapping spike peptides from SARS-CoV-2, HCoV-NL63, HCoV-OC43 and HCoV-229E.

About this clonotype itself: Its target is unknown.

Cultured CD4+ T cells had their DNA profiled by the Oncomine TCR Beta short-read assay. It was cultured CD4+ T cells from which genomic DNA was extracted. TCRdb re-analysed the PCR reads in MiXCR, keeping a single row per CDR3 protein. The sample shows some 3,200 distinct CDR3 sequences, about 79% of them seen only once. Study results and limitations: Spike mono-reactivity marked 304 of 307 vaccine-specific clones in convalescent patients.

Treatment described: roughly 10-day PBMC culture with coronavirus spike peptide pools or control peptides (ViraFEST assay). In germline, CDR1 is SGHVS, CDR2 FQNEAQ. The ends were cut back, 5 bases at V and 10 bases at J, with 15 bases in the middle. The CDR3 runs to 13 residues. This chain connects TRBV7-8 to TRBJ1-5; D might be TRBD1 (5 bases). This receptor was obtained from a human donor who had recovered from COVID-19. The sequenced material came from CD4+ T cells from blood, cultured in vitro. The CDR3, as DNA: TGTGCCAGCAGCCATCAAGGGGCTCACCCCCAGCATTTT. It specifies CASSHQGAHPQHF.